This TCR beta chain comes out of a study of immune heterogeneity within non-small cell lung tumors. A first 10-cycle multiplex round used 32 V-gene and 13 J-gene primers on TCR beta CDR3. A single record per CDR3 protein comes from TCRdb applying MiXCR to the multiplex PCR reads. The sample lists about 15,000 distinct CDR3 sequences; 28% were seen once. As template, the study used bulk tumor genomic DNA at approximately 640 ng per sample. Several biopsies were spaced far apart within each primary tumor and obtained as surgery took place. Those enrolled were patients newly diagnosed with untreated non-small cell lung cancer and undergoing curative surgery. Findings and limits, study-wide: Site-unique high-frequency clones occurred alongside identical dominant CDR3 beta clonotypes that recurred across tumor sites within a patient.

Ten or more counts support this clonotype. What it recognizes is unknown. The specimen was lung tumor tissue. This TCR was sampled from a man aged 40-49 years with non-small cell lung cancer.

The CDR3 DNA reads as TGTGCCAGCAGTCCAGGCGGCGGGAGCGGGAAGACCCAGTACTTC. It yields the protein CASSPGGGSGKTQYF. The chain links TRBV28 to TRBJ2-5, with 7 bases aligning to TRBD2. With V trimmed by 5 bases and J by 6 bases, 12 bases remained unmatched. The CDR3 covers 15 residues. Germline V CDR1 and CDR2: MDHEN, SYDVKM.